Below, 9 T cell receptor beta chains from the same sample are listed, as sequenced in a study of blood T cells in healthy people across ages. Together with a sample-barcoded 5' primer, a J-beta primer mix was included in a second PCR lasting roughly 6 to 12 cycles. In TCRdb, the 5' RACE reads were re-called with MiXCR into one record per CDR3 protein. In the table there are about 770,000 distinct CDR3 sequences, roughly 44% of which are singletons. Input material: blood. Source of these receptors: a man aged 55 to 70 in good health.

This chain connects TRBV28 to TRBJ2-7; TRBD1 aligns across 8 bases. The CDR3 runs to 14 residues. Germline-derived CDR1 and CDR2 are MDHEN and SYDVKM. Trimming took 2 bases from V and 10 from J; bases not matched to a gene: 10. The CDR3, as DNA: TGTGCCAGCAGTTTAGAACAGGGGGTCGAGGCCCAGTACTTC. Translating gives CASSLEQGVEAQYF.

This clonotype was counted a few times. The V call is TRBV4-3, the J call TRBJ1-6; D not resolved. The germline gives CDR1 LGHNA, CDR2 YSLEER. This CDR3 spans 15 amino acids. Deletions cut 0 bases from V and 8 bases from J, with 11 bases between. The CDR3 sequence: CASSQEAGEYSPLHF. For the CDR3, the DNA is TGCGCCAGCAGCCAAGAAGCGGGAGAATATTCACCCCTCCACTTT.

Only a few counts were recorded for this clonotype. This sequence joins TRBV18 and TRBJ2-5; the D is unclear. V lost 2 bases to trimming and J lost 1 base, with 5 bases between them. From germline, CDR1 is KGHSH and CDR2 LQKENI. The CDR3 length is 13 residues. This chain's CDR3 is CASSPNLQETQYF. CDR3 DNA: TGTGCCAGCTCACCAAACCTCCAAGAGACCCAGTACTTC. Full variable domain (remainder filled in from reference TRBV18 and TRBJ2-5): NAGVMQNPRHLVRRRGQEARLRCSPMKGHSHVYWYRQLPEEGLKFMVYLQKENIIDESGMPKERFSAEFPKEGPSILRIQQVVRGDSAAYFCASSPNLQETQYFGPGTRLLVL.

The CDR3 DNA sequence: TGCGCCAGCAGCCAAGTCCATGGGACAGGGGGACAAGGGGAGACCCAGTACTTC. It yields the protein CASSQVHGTGGQGETQYF. The chain is built from TRBV4-1 and TRBJ2-5, with 11 bases matching TRBD1. CDR1 MGHRA and CDR2 YSYEKL come from the germline V gene. The V and J ends lost 1 base and 5 bases, in that order; junction bases with no gene match: 12. The CDR3 runs to 18 residues.

The V gene is TRBV5-1, the J gene TRBJ1-2; TRBD1 matches at 7 bases. Germline V gene sequence: CDR1 SGHRS, CDR2 YFSETQ. J lost 3 bases, V lost 3 bases, and 5 bases had no gene match. This CDR3 spans 14 amino acids. CDR3 nucleotide sequence: TGCGCCAGCAGCTCTATGCAGGGGGACTATGGCTACACCTTC. Translating gives CASSSMQGDYGYTF.

The table lists this clonotype with a few counts. V gene TRBV7-2 combines with J gene TRBJ2-7; 8 nucleotides line up with TRBD2. The J call is in doubt because the DNA end fits TRBJ2-5 better. The CDR3 sequence is 15 residues long. The germline CDR1 and CDR2 sequences are SGHTA and FQGNSA. The CDR3 sequence is CASSLGAAGVETQYF. CDR3 in DNA: TGTGCCAGCAGCTTAGGGGCAGCGGGGGTGGAGACCCAGTACTTC.

This clonotype was detected only a few times. This chain joins TRBV24-1 and TRBJ2-2; 7 bases match TRBD1. The J segment lost 3 bases and the V segment lost 7 bases, leaving 10 bases of the junction unmatched. Per germline, CDR1 KGHDR and CDR2 SFDVKD. This CDR3 has 16 amino acids. CDR3 sequence reads: CATSLGTARDTGELFF. CDR3 DNA sequence: TGTGCCACCAGCCTCGGGACAGCTAGAGACACCGGGGAGCTGTTTTTT.

As concerns this clonotype: The junction departs from germline at one end; a sequencing error may be responsible. The genes are TRBV5-1 and TRBJ2-5; D remains ambiguous. This CDR3 has 13 residues. Germline assignment: CDR1 SGHRS and CDR2 YFSETQ. The CDR3 loop reads CAISLKVRETQYF. CDR3 in DNA: TGCGCCATCAGCTTGAAAGTCAGAGAGACCCAGTACTTC. The full variable domain, with the rest looked up from reference TRBV5-1 and TRBJ2-5, is KAGVTQTPRYLIKTRGQQVTLSCSPISGHRSVSWYQQTPGQGLQFLFEYFSETQRNKGNFPGRFSGRQFSNSRSEMNVSTLELGDSALYLCAISLKVRETQYFGPGTRLLVL.

This clonotype appeared a single time. The chain couples TRBV7-8 to TRBJ1-3, with D tentatively TRBD1 (5 bases). Looked up from germline, CDR1 is SGHVS and CDR2 is FQNEAQ. The V end was cut by 4 bases, the J end by 0 bases, with 13 bases between. This CDR3 comprises 16 residues. In DNA, the CDR3 is TGTGCCAGCAGCTATGACAGTGCGTTCTCTGGAAACACCATATATTTT. Its protein is CASSYDSAFSGNTIYF.